These T cell receptor beta chains were read from a single sample in a study of cytomegalovirus exposure and HLA in healthy donors. Assay used: immunoSEQ multiplex PCR; TCRdb lists only in-frame clones, some missing. Of over 80,000 clones in the sample, around three fifths were seen once. Sequenced material: PBMCs. The receptor set was obtained from a boy between 10 and 17 years old in good health and CMV-seropositive. CDR3s leave out the opening cysteine and the closing phenylalanine or tryptophan.

>TRBJ2-3|TRBV5-1
ASSLDLTGGWGTDTQY
>TRBJ1-6|TRBV29-1
SVATGADSPLH
>TRBJ1-2|TRBV27
ASSPRDGWGYGYT
>TRBJ2-7|TRBV6-5
ASSYFGDYSYEPY
>TRBJ2-5|TRBV5-4
ASSRDRGLETQY
>TRBJ1-5|TRBV5-4
ASSLDGTGGNSNQPQH
>TRBJ2-5|TRBV6-5
ASSRGNGETQY
>TRBJ1-1|TRBV7-2
ASSLAAGKRLNTEAF
>TRBJ2-2|TRBV30
AWSDRGFTGELF
>TRBJ2-7|TRBV5-1
ASSYLQGPTYEQY
>TRBJ2-1|TRBV9
ASSALVAGLYNEQF
>TRBJ1-1|TRBV6-1
ASSRTGAEAF
>TRBJ1-4|TRBV27
ASSSLWTGANEKLF
>TRBJ1-5|TRBV18
ASSPDRDNQPQH
>TRBJ2-7|TRBV5-4
ASSPLSRDEQY
>TRBJ1-2|TRBV21-1
ASRSGERYGYT